The T cell receptor beta chain under discussion was sequenced for a study of Graves' ophthalmopathy and Graves' hyperthyroidism. Overall study: Peripheral blood was obtained at first diagnosis, ahead of any treatment. General study points: With just under 71% sensitivity and approximately 72% specificity, the model predicted ophthalmopathy progression. Most expanded clonotypes from thyroid (those above 0.001 frequency) were also found in blood.

The authors used Ficoll-Paque density gradient centrifugation to separate PBMCs. The input was approximately 10 ml of fresh peripheral blood. For repertoire sequencing, the TCR beta CDR3 regions were amplified from RNA transcripts. First-round RT-PCR employed HTBI primers, with a second-round multiplex PCR after it. One entry per CDR3 protein results from TCRdb running MiXCR on the multiplex PCR reads. The table includes 350,000 or so distinct CDR3 sequences, about 17% detected once. This clonotype showed up many times. The target antigen is unknown. The CDR3 extends over 15 amino acids. In germline, CDR1 is SGHVS, CDR2 FQNEAQ. V dropped 5 bases and J dropped 3; count of bases not matched to a gene: 10.

The origin of this receptor is an adult man with Graves' ophthalmopathy. Sample: peripheral blood. V gene TRBV7-8 combines with J gene TRBJ2-7, with TRBD1 matching 7 bases. The CDR3 nucleotides read TGTGCCAGCAGCCGAGGCCGGACAGGAGGCTACGAGCAGTACTTC. Translated, it gives CASSRGRTGGYEQYF.